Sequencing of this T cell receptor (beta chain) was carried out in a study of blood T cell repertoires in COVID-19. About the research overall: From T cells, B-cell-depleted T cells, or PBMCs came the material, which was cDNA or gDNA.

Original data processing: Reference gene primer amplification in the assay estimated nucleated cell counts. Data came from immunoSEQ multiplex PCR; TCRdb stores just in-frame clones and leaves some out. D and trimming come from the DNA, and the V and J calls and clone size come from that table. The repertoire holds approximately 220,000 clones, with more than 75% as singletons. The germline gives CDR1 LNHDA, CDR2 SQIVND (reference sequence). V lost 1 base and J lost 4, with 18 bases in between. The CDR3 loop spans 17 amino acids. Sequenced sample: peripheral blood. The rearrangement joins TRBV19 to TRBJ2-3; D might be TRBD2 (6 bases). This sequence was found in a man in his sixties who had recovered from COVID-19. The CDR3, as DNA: TGTGCCAGTAGTATAGCCGCTAGGGCATCGGGGGCAGATACGCAGTATTTT. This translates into CASSIAARASGADTQYF.